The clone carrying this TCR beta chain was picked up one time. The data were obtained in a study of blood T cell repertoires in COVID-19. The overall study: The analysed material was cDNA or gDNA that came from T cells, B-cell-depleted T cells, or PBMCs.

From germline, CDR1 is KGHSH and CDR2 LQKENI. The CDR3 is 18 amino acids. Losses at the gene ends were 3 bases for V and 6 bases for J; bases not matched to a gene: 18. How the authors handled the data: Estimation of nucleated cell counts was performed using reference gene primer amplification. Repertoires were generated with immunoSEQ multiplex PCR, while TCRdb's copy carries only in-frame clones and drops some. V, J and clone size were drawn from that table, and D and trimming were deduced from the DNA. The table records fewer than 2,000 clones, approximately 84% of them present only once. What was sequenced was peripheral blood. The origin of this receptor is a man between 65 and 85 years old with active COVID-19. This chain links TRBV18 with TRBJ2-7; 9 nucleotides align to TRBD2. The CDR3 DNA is TGTGCCAGCTCACCTAGATCTAAGGTGGCGGGGGGGCTTCGCGAGCAGTACTTC. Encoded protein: CASSPRSKVAGGLREQYF.